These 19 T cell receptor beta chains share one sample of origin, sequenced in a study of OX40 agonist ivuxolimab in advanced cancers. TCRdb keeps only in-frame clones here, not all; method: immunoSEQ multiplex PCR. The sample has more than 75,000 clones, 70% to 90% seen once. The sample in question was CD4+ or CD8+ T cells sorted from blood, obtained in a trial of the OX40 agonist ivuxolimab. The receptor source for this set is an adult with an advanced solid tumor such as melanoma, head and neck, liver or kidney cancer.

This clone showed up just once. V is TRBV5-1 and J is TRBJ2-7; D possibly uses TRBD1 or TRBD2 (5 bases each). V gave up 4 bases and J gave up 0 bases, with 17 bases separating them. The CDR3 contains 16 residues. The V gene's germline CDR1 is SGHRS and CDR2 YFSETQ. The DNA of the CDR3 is TGCGCCAGCAGCCGAAACCGGGACGGCAACTCCTACGAGCAGTACTTC. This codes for CASSRNRDGNSYEQYF.

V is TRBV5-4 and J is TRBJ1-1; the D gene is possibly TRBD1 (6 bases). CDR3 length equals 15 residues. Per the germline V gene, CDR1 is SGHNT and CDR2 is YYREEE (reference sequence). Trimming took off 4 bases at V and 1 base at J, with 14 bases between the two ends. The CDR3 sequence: CASSLFDRQNTEAFF. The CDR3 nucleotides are TGTGCCAGCAGCCTCTTTGACAGGCAGAACACTGAAGCTTTCTTT.

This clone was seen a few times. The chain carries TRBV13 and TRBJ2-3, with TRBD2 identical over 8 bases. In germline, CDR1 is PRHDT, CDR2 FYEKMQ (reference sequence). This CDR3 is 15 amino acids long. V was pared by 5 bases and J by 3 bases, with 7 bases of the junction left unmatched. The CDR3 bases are TGTGCCAGCAGCCCCGGGGGGGTGGGAACAGATACGCAGTATTTT. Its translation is CASSPGGVGTDTQYF.

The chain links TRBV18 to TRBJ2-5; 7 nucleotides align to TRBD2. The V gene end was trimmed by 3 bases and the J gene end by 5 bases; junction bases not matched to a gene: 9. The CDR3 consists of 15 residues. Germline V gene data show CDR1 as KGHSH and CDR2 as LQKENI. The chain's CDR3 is CASSPRTSIGETQYF. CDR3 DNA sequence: TGTGCCAGCTCACCTCGGACTAGTATTGGGGAGACCCAGTACTTC.

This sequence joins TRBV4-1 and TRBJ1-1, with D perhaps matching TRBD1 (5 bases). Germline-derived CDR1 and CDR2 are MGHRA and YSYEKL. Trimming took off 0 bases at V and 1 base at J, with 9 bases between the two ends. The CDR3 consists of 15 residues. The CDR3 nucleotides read TGCGCCAGCAGCCAAGATCGGAGGGGGAACACTGAAGCTTTCTTT. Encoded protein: CASSQDRRGNTEAFF.

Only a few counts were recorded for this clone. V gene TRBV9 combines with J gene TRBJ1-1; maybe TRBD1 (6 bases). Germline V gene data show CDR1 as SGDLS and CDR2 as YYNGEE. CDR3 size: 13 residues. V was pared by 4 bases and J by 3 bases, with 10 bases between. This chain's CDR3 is CASSTQGDTEAFF. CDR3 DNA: TGTGCCAGCAGCACACAGGGTGACACTGAAGCTTTCTTT.

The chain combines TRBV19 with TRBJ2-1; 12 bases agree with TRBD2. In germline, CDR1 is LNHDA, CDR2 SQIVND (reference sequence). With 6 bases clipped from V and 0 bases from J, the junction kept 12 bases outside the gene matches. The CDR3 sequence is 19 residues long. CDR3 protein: CASSLMGLAGPSSYNEQFF. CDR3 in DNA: TGTGCCAGTAGCCTAATGGGACTAGCGGGCCCCAGCTCCTACAATGAGCAGTTCTTC.

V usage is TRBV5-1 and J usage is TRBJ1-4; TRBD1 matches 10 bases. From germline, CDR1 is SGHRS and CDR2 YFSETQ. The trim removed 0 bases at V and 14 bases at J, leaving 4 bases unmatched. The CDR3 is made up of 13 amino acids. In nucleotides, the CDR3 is TGCGCCAGCAGCTTGGATGGACAGGGGGGGCTGTTTTTT. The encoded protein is CASSLDGQGGLFF.

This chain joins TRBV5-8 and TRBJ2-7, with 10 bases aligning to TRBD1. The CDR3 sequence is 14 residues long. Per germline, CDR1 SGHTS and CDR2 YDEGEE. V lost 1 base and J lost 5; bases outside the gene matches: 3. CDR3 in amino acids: CASSLTGTGDEQYF. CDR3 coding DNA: TGTGCCAGCAGCTTGACCGGGACAGGGGACGAGCAGTACTTC.

CDR3 DNA: TGCGCCAGCAGCTTGGCCAGGGCCAGTCAAGAGACCCAGTACTTC. This sequence encodes CASSLARASQETQYF. V gene TRBV5-1 combines with J gene TRBJ2-5; the D gene is possibly TRBD1 (5 bases). The ends were cut back, 0 bases at V and 2 bases at J, with 11 bases in the middle. The germline V gene encodes CDR1 SGHRS and CDR2 YFSETQ. The CDR3 loop spans 15 amino acids.

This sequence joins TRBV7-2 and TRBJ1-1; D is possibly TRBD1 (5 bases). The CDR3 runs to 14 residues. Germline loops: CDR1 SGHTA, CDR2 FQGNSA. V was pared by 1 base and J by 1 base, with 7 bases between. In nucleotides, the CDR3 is TGTGCCAGCAGCTTAGGGCAGGGGAACACTGAAGCTTTCTTT. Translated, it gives CASSLGQGNTEAFF.

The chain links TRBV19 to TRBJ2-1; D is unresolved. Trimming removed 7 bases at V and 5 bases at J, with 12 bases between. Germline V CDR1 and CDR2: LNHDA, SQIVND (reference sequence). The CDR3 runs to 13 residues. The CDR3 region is CASTTQLNNEQFF. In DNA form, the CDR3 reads TGTGCCAGTACGACCCAACTTAACAATGAGCAGTTCTTC.

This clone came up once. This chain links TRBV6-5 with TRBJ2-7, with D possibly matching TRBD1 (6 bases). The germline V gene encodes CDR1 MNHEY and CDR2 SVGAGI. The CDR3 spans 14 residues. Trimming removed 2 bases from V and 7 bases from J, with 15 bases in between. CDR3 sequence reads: CASSYRDTAREQYF. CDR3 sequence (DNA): TGTGCCAGCAGTTACCGGGACACCGCTCGTGAGCAGTACTTC.

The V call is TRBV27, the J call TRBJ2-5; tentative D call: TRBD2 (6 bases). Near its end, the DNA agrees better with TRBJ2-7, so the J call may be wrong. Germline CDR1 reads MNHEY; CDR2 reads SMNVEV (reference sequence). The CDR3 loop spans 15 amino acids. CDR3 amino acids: CASSLWLGGRHEQYF. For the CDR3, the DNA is TGTGCCAGCAGTTTATGGCTCGGGGGTAGGCACGAGCAGTACTTC.

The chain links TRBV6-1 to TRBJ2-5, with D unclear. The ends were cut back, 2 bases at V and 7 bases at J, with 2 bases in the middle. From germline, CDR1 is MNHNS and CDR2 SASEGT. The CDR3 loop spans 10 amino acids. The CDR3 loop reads CASSELTQYF. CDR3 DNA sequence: TGTGCCAGCAGTGAATTGACCCAGTACTTC.

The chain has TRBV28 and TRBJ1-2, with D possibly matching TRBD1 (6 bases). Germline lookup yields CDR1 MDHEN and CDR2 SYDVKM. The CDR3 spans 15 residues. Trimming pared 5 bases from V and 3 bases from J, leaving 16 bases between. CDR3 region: CASSASVEGDYGYTF. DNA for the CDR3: TGTGCCAGCAGTGCATCAGTCGAGGGGGACTATGGCTACACCTTC.

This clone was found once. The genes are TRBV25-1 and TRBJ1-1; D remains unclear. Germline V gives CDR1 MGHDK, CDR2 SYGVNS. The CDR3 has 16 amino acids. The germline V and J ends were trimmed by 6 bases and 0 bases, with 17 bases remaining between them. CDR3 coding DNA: TGTGCCAGCAGGTCAGCTGGCTTTCGAATGAACACTGAAGCTTTCTTT. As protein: CASRSAGFRMNTEAFF.

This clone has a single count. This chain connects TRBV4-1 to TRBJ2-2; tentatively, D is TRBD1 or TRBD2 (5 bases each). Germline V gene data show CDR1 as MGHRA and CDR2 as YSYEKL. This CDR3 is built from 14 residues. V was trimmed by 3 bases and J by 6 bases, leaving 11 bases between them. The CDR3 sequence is CASSHGRGAGELFF. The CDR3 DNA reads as TGCGCCAGCAGCCATGGAAGGGGAGCCGGGGAGCTGTTTTTT.

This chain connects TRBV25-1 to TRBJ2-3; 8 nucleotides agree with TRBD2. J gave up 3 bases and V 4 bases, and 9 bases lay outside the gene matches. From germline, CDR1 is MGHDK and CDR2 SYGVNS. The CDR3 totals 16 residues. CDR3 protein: CASSAPAGVGTDTQYF. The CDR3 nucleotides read TGTGCCAGCAGTGCTCCAGCGGGGGTAGGGACAGATACGCAGTATTTT.